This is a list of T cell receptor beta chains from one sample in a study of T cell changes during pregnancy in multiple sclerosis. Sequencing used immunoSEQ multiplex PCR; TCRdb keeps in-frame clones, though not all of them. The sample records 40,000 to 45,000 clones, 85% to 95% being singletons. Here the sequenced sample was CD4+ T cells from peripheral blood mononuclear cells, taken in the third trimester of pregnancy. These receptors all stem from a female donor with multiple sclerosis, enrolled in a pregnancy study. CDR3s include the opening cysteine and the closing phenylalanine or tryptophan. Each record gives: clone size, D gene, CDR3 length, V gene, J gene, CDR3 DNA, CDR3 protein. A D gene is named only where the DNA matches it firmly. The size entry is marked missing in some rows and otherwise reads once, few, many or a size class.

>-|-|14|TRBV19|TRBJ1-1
TGTGCCAGTAGTATAGATCCAAGGGGAACTGAAGCTTTCTTT
CASSIDPRGTEAFF
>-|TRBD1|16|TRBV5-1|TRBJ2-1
TGCGCCAGCAGCTTGGGACAGGGGAGCTCCTACAATGAGCAGTTCTTC
CASSLGQGSSYNEQFF
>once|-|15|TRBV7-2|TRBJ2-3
TGTGCCAGCAGGGCCAACAGGGCTGGCACAGATACGCAGTATTTT
CASRANRAGTDTQYF
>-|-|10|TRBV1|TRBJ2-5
TGCACCAGCAGCCAACACATCGAGTACTTC
CTSSQHIEYF
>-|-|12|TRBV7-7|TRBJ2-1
TGTGCCAGCAGCCCGGGGAGCAATGAGCAGTTCTTC
CASSPGSNEQFF
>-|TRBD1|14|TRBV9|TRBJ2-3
TGTGCCAGCAGCGAGACAGGGGGGCCCGATACGCAGTATTTT
CASSETGGPDTQYF
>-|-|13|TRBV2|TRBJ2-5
TGTGCCAGCAACAGGGTCGAGGGGGAGACCCAGTACTTC
CASNRVEGETQYF
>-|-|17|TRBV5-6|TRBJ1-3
TGTGCCAGCAGCTTGGCGGGGACACCCAACTCTGGAAACACCATATATTTT
CASSLAGTPNSGNTIYF
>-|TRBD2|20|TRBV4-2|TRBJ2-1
TGTGCCAGCAGCCAAGATTACGGGACTAGCGGGAGAGGAACCTACAATGAGCAGTTCTTC
CASSQDYGTSGRGTYNEQFF
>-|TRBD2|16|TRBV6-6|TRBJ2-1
TGTGCCAGCAGTTCCGGGACTAGCGGGGGGAGAAATGAGCAGTTCTTC
CASSSGTSGGRNEQFF
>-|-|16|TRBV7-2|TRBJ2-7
TGTGCCAGCAGCTTAGGGCCGAGGGGGAACCTCTACGAGCAGTACTTC
CASSLGPRGNLYEQYF
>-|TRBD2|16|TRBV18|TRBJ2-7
TGTGCCAGCTCACCAATCTCGGCGGGAGGGCCCTACGAGCAGTACTTC
CASSPISAGGPYEQYF
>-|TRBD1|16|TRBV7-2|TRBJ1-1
TGTGCCAGCAGCTTGGTCACGGGGACAGGGGGCACTGAAGCTTTCTTT
CASSLVTGTGGTEAFF
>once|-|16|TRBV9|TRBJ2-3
TGTGCCAGCAGCCCTCAGACAGCGACTAGCACAGATACGCAGTATTTT
CASSPQTATSTDTQYF
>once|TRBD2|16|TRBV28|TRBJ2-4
TGTGCCAGCAGCGAGAGCGGGATCTGGGCCAAAAACATTCAGTACTTC
CASSESGIWAKNIQYF
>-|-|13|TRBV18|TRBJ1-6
TGTGCCAGCTCACCACTCGGAGATTCACCCCTCCACTTT
CASSPLGDSPLHF
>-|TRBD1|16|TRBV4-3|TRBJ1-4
TGCGCCAGCAGCCGCCTTCTGACAGGGGGTAACGAAAAACTGTTTTTT
CASSRLLTGGNEKLFF
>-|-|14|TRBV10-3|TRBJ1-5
TGTGCCATCAGTGTGGTGGGAGTCAATCAGCCCCAGCATTTT
CAISVVGVNQPQHF
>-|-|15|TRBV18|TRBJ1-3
TGTGCCAGCTCACCCGAGGGCCTCTCTGGAAACACCATATATTTT
CASSPEGLSGNTIYF
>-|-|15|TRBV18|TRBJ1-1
TGTGCCAGCTCACCAGGGGCAGGATGGGAGGCTGAAGCTTTCTTT
CASSPGAGWEAEAFF
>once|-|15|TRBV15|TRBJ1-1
TGTGCCACCAGCAGAGATTTGGGGGCTGGCGGTGAAGCTTTCTTT
CATSRDLGAGGEAFF